These 14 T cell receptor beta chains came from one sample sequenced in a study of blood T cell repertoires in COVID-19 (dated by TCRdb to 2018 to 2021). Library preparation employed the immunoSEQ multiplex PCR assay. The table was pulled from immuneACCESS by TCRdb, which kept in-frame rearrangements only. Such tables lose some clones; where checked, under half of the loss comes from unresolved V genes, and the rest has no known cause. Within this sample are about 200,000 clones, with about nine tenths of them counted one time only. The biggest ten clones account for 0.5% to 0.6% of the sample. Source material: peripheral blood. The receptor set was obtained from a man between 50 and 59 years old with acute or convalescent COVID-19.

The rearrangement links TRBV3-1 (or the pseudogene TRBV3-2) to TRBJ2-2; the match to TRBD2 covers 7 bases. Trimming took 1 base from V and 1 from J; bases not matched to a gene: 6. The CDR3 runs 17 residues. CDR1 and CDR2 (germline): LGHDT, YNNKEL (reference sequence). Here the CDR3 reads CASSQGGGSGNTGELFF. CDR3 in DNA: TGTGCCAGCAGCCAAGGGGGGGGTAGCGGGAACACCGGGGAGCTGTTTTTT.

CDR3 sequence reads: CASSLTPSGAGEQFF. CDR3 bases: TGTGCCAGCAGCTTAACCCCTAGCGGGGCTGGTGAGCAGTTCTTC. The V gene is TRBV7-3, the J gene TRBJ2-1; TRBD2 matches at 9 bases. The J segment lost 9 bases and the V segment lost 0 bases, leaving 6 bases of the junction unmatched. The CDR3 extends over 15 amino acids. Germline CDR1 SGHTA, CDR2 FQGTGA.

The rearrangement links TRBV11-2 to TRBJ2-4, with D unresolved. In germline, CDR1 is SGHAT, CDR2 FQNNGV. The CDR3 loop spans 16 amino acids. Trimming cost V 5 bases and J 0 bases, with 14 bases left between them. CDR3 residues: CASSPRLAVAKNIQYF. The CDR3 DNA sequence: TGTGCCAGCAGCCCCCGCCTTGCGGTAGCCAAAAACATTCAGTACTTC.

The V call is TRBV14, the J call TRBJ2-3; D ambiguous. The germline V gene has CDR1 SGHDN and CDR2 FVKESK. With 6 bases removed from V and 0 bases from J, the gap between germline ends came to 7 bases. The CDR3 consists of 13 residues. DNA for the CDR3: TGTGCCAGCAGTCTTCGGAGCACAGATACGCAGTATTTT. Residues: CASSLRSTDTQYF. The full variable domain, rest sourced from reference TRBV14 and TRBJ2-3, is EAGVTQFPSHSVIEKGQTVTLRCDPISGHDNLYWYRRVMGKEIKFLLHFVKESKQDESGMPNNRFLAERTGGTYSTLKVQPAELEDSGVYFCASSLRSTDTQYFGPGTRLTVL.

This clone was counted only a few times. The rearrangement joins TRBV14 to TRBJ1-3; D not certain. The length of the CDR3 is 13 residues. Germline V lookup: CDR1 SGHDN, CDR2 FVKESK. The germline V and J ends were trimmed by 8 bases and 1 base, with 9 bases remaining between them. CDR3 in amino acids: CASGMQSGNTIYF. The CDR3, as DNA: TGTGCCAGCGGCATGCAATCTGGAAACACCATATATTTT.

The chain is built from TRBV7-2 and TRBJ2-1, with 7 positions matching TRBD2. CDR1 is SGHTA, CDR2 FQGNSA, per germline. CDR3 size: 15 residues. Germline trimming cut 1 base from V and 2 bases from J; bases unmatched to any gene: 2. CDR3 DNA: TGTGCCAGCAGCTTAGTTGCGGGGGCCTACAATGAGCAGTTCTTC. This encodes CASSLVAGAYNEQFF.

The chain employs TRBV27 and TRBJ1-5, with TRBD1 matching 10 bases. From germline, CDR1 is MNHEY and CDR2 SMNVEV (reference sequence). This CDR3 is 16 amino acids long. V shed 6 bases and J 1 base; nucleotides not matched to a gene: 6. The CDR3 bases are TGTGCCAGCAGCCCCGACAGGGGGCCAAGCAATCAGCCCCAGCATTTT. Encoded protein: CASSPDRGPSNQPQHF.

The chain has TRBV24-1 and TRBJ2-2; no definite D call. The CDR3 spans 15 residues. From germline, CDR1 is KGHDR and CDR2 SFDVKD. Deletions cut 5 bases from V and 5 bases from J, with 14 bases between. The CDR3 here is CATSALPHRTGELFF. CDR3 nucleotide sequence: TGTGCCACCAGTGCCCTTCCCCACCGGACCGGGGAGCTGTTTTTT.

The V gene is TRBV12-3 or TRBV12-4, the J gene TRBJ1-3; perhaps TRBD1 as D (5 bases). This CDR3 has 12 residues. V was pared by 10 bases and J by 3 bases, with 10 bases between. The CDR3 sequence is CAKGSDGNTIYF. The CDR3, as DNA: TGTGCCAAGGGGTCGGATGGAAACACCATATATTTT.

CDR3 DNA sequence: TGCAGTGCTAGAGCCTTTAATGAGCAGTTCTTC. Protein: CSARAFNEQFF. The chain carries TRBV20-1 and TRBJ2-1; D is unclear. CDR3 size: 11 residues. Trimming stripped 1 base from V and 7 bases from J, with 5 bases between. Germline CDR1 and CDR2: DFQATT and SNEGSKA (reference sequence).

The genes are TRBV4-1 and TRBJ1-6, with D possibly matching TRBD1 (5 bases). Germline assignment: CDR1 MGHRA and CDR2 YSYEKL. The CDR3 runs to 16 residues. Trimming shortened V by 3 bases and J by 9 bases, and 18 bases separated the two germline ends. CDR3 DNA: TGCGCCAGCAGCCAGTACGGGACTGCAAGTGCTTCACCCCTCCACTTT. Translating it yields CASSQYGTASASPLHF.

The chain combines TRBV7-9 with TRBJ2-1; 11 nucleotides agree with TRBD2. J was trimmed by 12 bases and V by 5 bases; bases with no gene match: 12. Germline CDR1 and CDR2: SEHNR and FQNEAQ (reference sequence). The CDR3 sequence is 15 residues long. The CDR3 DNA reads TGTGCCAGCAGCCTGACTAGCGGGACCGCCGGTGGGCAGTTCTTC. Protein: CASSLTSGTAGGQFF. The whole variable domain, remainder taken from reference TRBV7-9 and TRBJ2-1, is DTGVSQNPRHKITKRGQNVTFRCDPISEHNRLYWYRQTLGQGPEFLTYFQNEAQLEKSRLLSDRFSAERPKGSFSTLEIQRTEQGDSAMYLCASSLTSGTAGGQFFGPGTRLTVL.

The chain is built from TRBV5-6 and TRBJ2-1; TRBD2 matches 10 bases. The CDR3 has 16 amino acids. V lost 5 bases to trimming and J lost 6 bases; unmatched junction nucleotides: 11. Germline V lookup: CDR1 SGHDT, CDR2 YYEEEE. CDR3 sequence (DNA): TGTGCCAGCAGTCGAGATGGACTAGCGGTAACCAATGAGCAGTTCTTC. It codes for CASSRDGLAVTNEQFF. The whole variable domain, filled in from reference TRBV5-6 and TRBJ2-1, reads DAGVTQSPTHLIKTRGQQVTLRCSPKSGHDTVSWYQQALGQGPQFIFQYYEEEERQRGNFPDRFSGHQFPNYSSELNVNALLLGDSALYLCASSRDGLAVTNEQFFGPGTRLTVL.

V is TRBV10-3 and J is TRBJ1-2; D is unresolved. This CDR3 has 13 amino acids. Germline CDR1 ENHRY, CDR2 SYGVKD. The ends were cut back, 5 bases at V and 6 bases at J, with 13 bases in the middle. CDR3 bases: TGTGCCATCAGTAACAGTCGGGGAGATGGCTACACCTTC. Its protein is CAISNSRGDGYTF.